This note documents a single T cell receptor (beta chain) sequence. Its specificity is not known. This specimen comes from a study of blood T cells in healthy people across ages. General observations from the study: Both naive CD4+ cell counts and diversity were greater in long-lived donors than in aged donors.

The ends were cut back, 1 base at V and 7 bases at J, with 7 bases in the middle. The CDR3 covers 12 residues. The germline CDR1 and CDR2 sequences are MNHEY and SVGAGI. Using a J-beta primer mix together with a sample-barcoded 5' primer, a second PCR was run for about 6 to 11 cycles. TCRdb called the 5' RACE reads again in MiXCR, with one record for every CDR3 protein. The sample has about 930,000 distinct CDR3 sequences; about 29% are singletons. The same data also went into a second study, on T cells of mothers and their children. This second report adds: The study found slightly higher but non-significant overlap in related versus unrelated mother-child pairs.

The sequenced sample was blood. The receptor was derived from a woman aged 40 to 50 in good health. The J gene is TRBJ1-1, the V gene TRBV6-5, with D unclear. The CDR3 region has the DNA TGTGCCAGCAGTTACTTTCGGGGTGAAGCTTTCTTT. The encoded protein is CASSYFRGEAFF.